This TCR beta chain was sequenced during a study of T-cell reconstitution after alpha-beta-depleted transplantation in children. Study observations and caveats: Several patients had high TCRbeta diversity at day 60; it came from surviving recipient T cells and thymic progenitors. Hyperexpanded clones declined; after one year, newly produced T cells mostly supplied diversity. Reportedly, roughly two months post-transplant, alpha-beta T cells arose from several hundred expanded graft clones.

Unique molecular identifiers were used in preparing the TCRbeta library. TCRdb passed the PCR reads through MiXCR, listing each CDR3 protein once. This table has about 150,000 distinct CDR3 sequences, over 8.5% appearing once. This CDR3 has 16 amino acids. Germline assignment: CDR1 MNHEY and CDR2 SVGEGT. V was pared by 6 bases and J by 2 bases, with 10 bases of the junction left unmatched. With respect to this clonotype: Its matching antigen is unknown.

The sequence came from a boy under 10 years old with acute myeloid leukemia, due to receive a stem cell transplant. Sequencing used PBMCs, obtained before TCRalphabeta/CD19-depleted stem cell transplant. The chain links TRBV6-2 or TRBV6-3 to TRBJ2-5, with 9 positions matching TRBD2. Here the CDR3 reads CASSTRASGIQETQYF. CDR3 nucleotides: TGTGCCAGCAGCACCAGGGCTAGCGGGATTCAAGAGACCCAGTACTTC.